This entry describes one TCR beta chain. Its antigen remains unidentified. CDR1 is SNHLY and CDR2 is FYNNEI in the germline V gene. The ends lost 3 bases at V and 0 bases at J; junction bases unmatched: 7. The length of the CDR3 is 18 residues. The data stem from a study of T cell repertoires in cytomegalovirus infection. Study-level background: Signatures in public TCR beta sequences pointed to both CMV infection and matching HLA type. Whole-study findings and limits: CMV-specific TCR beta clonotypes restricted by HLA-C were the ones dominating the ex vivo response. Frequencies of public TCR beta families were cumulated, and this identified carriers of CMV plus the relevant HLA.

Each CDR3 protein is one row after TCRdb ran MiXCR on the reads. This table holds some 440,000 distinct CDR3 sequences, roughly 30% found once. The TCR was taken from a human donor in good health (CMV status not recorded). Some clones in this sample may be carry-over from other donors' samples. Sequenced sample: PBMCs. V is TRBV2 and J is TRBJ1-6, with 8 bases matching TRBD1. Here the CDR3 reads CASSDKTGVGSYNSPLHF. CDR3 DNA: TGTGCCAGCAGTGATAAGACAGGGGTTGGCTCCTATAATTCACCCCTCCACTTT.